Listed here are 24 T cell receptor beta chains from one sample, sequenced in a study of blood T cell repertoires in COVID-19 (dated by TCRdb to 2020 to 2021). The library was prepared using the immunoSEQ multiplex PCR assay. In TCRdb, the immuneACCESS table is reduced to in-frame sequences with V and J assigned. These tables do not hold every clone; where another copy was compared, an unresolved V gene accounts for under half, and the others remain unexplained. The sample data list a few hundred thousand clones, and more than 80% of these were observed just once. Approximately 2% of the sample goes to the ten largest clones. The sequencing sample was made of peripheral blood. The receptors stem from a man aged 30-40 years who had recovered from COVID-19.

The chain couples TRBV5-4 to TRBJ1-2; a possible D gene is TRBD1 (5 bases). This CDR3 has 15 residues. Germline V gene data show CDR1 as SGHNT and CDR2 as YYREEE (reference sequence). V lost 4 bases and J lost 4, with 17 bases in between. The DNA for the CDR3 is TGTGCCAGCAGCAGCAACCGGGACTCCCTCTATGGCTACACCTTC. It encodes CASSSNRDSLYGYTF.

The V call is TRBV5-1, the J call TRBJ1-1; D perhaps matches TRBD1 (6 bases). Deletions cut 0 bases from V and 4 bases from J, with 10 bases between. The CDR3 loop spans 14 amino acids. Germline CDR1 reads SGHRS; CDR2 reads YFSETQ. The CDR3 sequence: CASSLERGGTEAFF. The CDR3 DNA is TGCGCCAGCAGCTTGGAGAGAGGGGGCACTGAAGCTTTCTTT.

The chain employs TRBV7-9 and TRBJ1-4; 12 nucleotides match TRBD1. The germline CDR1 and CDR2 sequences are SEHNR and FQNEAQ (reference sequence). With V trimmed by 5 bases and J by 2 bases, 9 bases remained unmatched. The CDR3 has 18 residues. CDR3 coding DNA: TGTGCCAGCAGCGGCGGGACAGGGGGCTATGTGACTAATGAAAAACTGTTTTTT. Translation gives CASSGGTGGYVTNEKLFF.

The chain couples TRBV9 to TRBJ1-6; D may be TRBD1 (6 bases). The germline V gene encodes CDR1 SGDLS and CDR2 YYNGEE. The CDR3 has 16 amino acids. V gave up 2 bases and J gave up 10 bases, with 19 bases separating them. In nucleotides, the CDR3 is TGTGCCAGCAGCGTCAAAACAGGGTATAGACAATCACCCCTCCACTTT. Protein sequence: CASSVKTGYRQSPLHF.

The V call is TRBV13, the J call TRBJ1-6; 7 positions match TRBD1. There are 15 residues in the CDR3. CDR1 PRHDT and CDR2 FYEKMQ come from the germline V gene (reference sequence). The V gene end was trimmed by 4 bases and the J gene end by 5 bases; junction bases not matched to a gene: 5. The DNA of the CDR3 is TGTGCCAGCAGCTCGTCGACAGGGAATAATTCACCCCTCCACTTT. It yields the protein CASSSSTGNNSPLHF.

The CDR3 region has the DNA TGTGCCAGCAGTCGTTACCCTAGCGGGGGTGGCGCAGATACGCAGTATTTT. It translates to CASSRYPSGGGADTQYF. The chain couples TRBV2 to TRBJ2-3; TRBD2 agrees at 10 bases. V shed 5 bases and J 4 bases; nucleotides not matched to a gene: 12. Germline V gene lookup returns CDR1 SNHLY and CDR2 FYNNEI. The CDR3 sequence is 17 residues long.

The rearrangement links TRBV6-5 to TRBJ1-4, with D maybe TRBD1 (6 bases). CDR3 length: 14 residues. Germline V CDR1 and CDR2: MNHEY, SVGAGI. Trimming pared 2 bases from V and 2 bases from J, leaving 6 bases between. The DNA of the CDR3 is TGTGCCAGCAGTTACCAGGGGACTAATGAAAAACTGTTTTTT. Translating gives CASSYQGTNEKLFF.

This sequence joins TRBV14 and TRBJ2-2; TRBD1 aligns across 9 bases. Germline V CDR1 and CDR2: SGHDN, FVKESK. The CDR3 covers 15 residues. With V trimmed by 5 bases and J by 5 bases, 6 bases remained unmatched. The CDR3 DNA sequence: TGTGCCAGCAGCGACCCGGGACAGGGAACCGGGGAGCTGTTTTTT. Residues: CASSDPGQGTGELFF.

The chain is built from TRBV19 and TRBJ1-4; D might be TRBD1 (5 bases). CDR1 is LNHDA and CDR2 is SQIVND in the germline V gene (reference sequence). The CDR3 covers 15 residues. Trimming took 7 bases from V and 8 from J, leaving 20 bases between them. The CDR3 DNA sequence: TGTGCCAGTAAAAGGACAAAGGGTAGAAGAGAAAAACTGTTTTTT. Amino acids: CASKRTKGRREKLFF.

The chain uses TRBV25-1 and TRBJ2-1; D uncertain. Germline V gives CDR1 MGHDK, CDR2 SYGVNS. The CDR3 spans 14 residues. Trimming removed 3 bases at V and 4 bases at J, with 10 bases between. The CDR3 DNA reads as TGTGCCAGCAGTGATGTGGCACTATACAATGAGCAGTTCTTC. The encoded protein is CASSDVALYNEQFF.

This clone was counted a single time. The V call is TRBV3-1 (or the pseudogene TRBV3-2), the J call TRBJ1-4; D may be TRBD1 (6 bases). There are 16 residues in the CDR3. The V gene's germline CDR1 is LGHDT and CDR2 YNNKEL (reference sequence). V lost 0 bases to trimming and J lost 6 bases, with 14 bases between them. The CDR3 protein is CASSQDLGEGDEKLFF. The CDR3 bases are TGTGCCAGCAGCCAAGATTTGGGGGAGGGGGATGAAAAACTGTTTTTT.

This chain links TRBV6-5 with TRBJ2-7; 10 positions match TRBD1. Germline values: CDR1 MNHEY, CDR2 SVGAGI. The CDR3 loop spans 15 amino acids. The trim removed 6 bases at V and 4 bases at J, leaving 9 bases unmatched. The CDR3 DNA is TGTGCCAGCAGGGAGGTGCTGGGACAGGGGTACGAGCAGTACTTC. As protein: CASREVLGQGYEQYF.

The chain couples TRBV9 to TRBJ1-1, with D hard to call. CDR1 is SGDLS and CDR2 is YYNGEE in the germline V gene. With 2 bases removed from V and 0 bases from J, the gap between germline ends came to 8 bases. The CDR3 contains 14 residues. For the CDR3, the DNA is TGTGCCAGCAGCGTTATCGGTATGAACACTGAAGCTTTCTTT. Translated, it gives CASSVIGMNTEAFF.

The chain joins TRBV4-3 to TRBJ1-2, with 8 bases aligning to TRBD1. The V gene's germline CDR1 is LGHNA and CDR2 YSLEER. Trimming cost V 0 bases and J 4 bases; bases outside gene matches: 7. The CDR3 has 16 amino acids. CDR3: CASSQDRAGGFYGYTF. The CDR3 coding sequence is TGCGCCAGCAGCCAAGATAGGGCAGGGGGCTTCTATGGCTACACCTTC.

The rearrangement joins TRBV3-1 (or the pseudogene TRBV3-2) to TRBJ2-1, with TRBD2 as a possible D gene (6 bases). Germline V CDR1 and CDR2: LGHDT, YNNKEL (reference sequence). Trimming removed 4 bases at V and 5 bases at J, with 15 bases between. CDR3 length equals 15 residues. The CDR3 reads CASSRSGGINNEQFF. The CDR3 DNA follows: TGTGCCAGCAGCCGATCAGGAGGGATCAACAATGAGCAGTTCTTC.

This sequence joins TRBV19 and TRBJ1-5, with D uncertain. CDR1 is LNHDA, CDR2 SQIVND, per germline (reference sequence). Trimming removed 6 bases at V and 4 bases at J, with 16 bases between. The CDR3 consists of 15 residues. The CDR3 sequence: CASSVTGMWNQPQHF. DNA for the CDR3: TGTGCCAGTAGCGTGACGGGGATGTGGAATCAGCCCCAGCATTTT.

The CDR3 sequence is CASSLGSGYEQYF. Written as DNA, the CDR3 is TGCGCCAGCAGCTTGGGATCGGGTTACGAGCAGTACTTC. This rearrangement joins TRBV5-1 to TRBJ2-7, with D uncertain. The CDR3 length is 13 residues. CDR1 SGHRS and CDR2 YFSETQ come from the germline V gene. V dropped 0 bases and J dropped 4 bases, with 8 bases sitting between them.

This chain links TRBV24-1 with TRBJ1-4; 7 bases fit TRBD1. Germline trimming cut 11 bases from V and 6 bases from J; bases unmatched to any gene: 5. CDR3 length: 12 residues. CDR1 KGHDR and CDR2 SFDVKD come from the germline V gene. The CDR3 DNA follows: TGTGCCATGAGGGGGCTCGATGAAAAACTGTTTTTT. This gives the protein CAMRGLDEKLFF.

In DNA form, the CDR3 reads TGTGCCAGCAGTGACGAGGGGGTTCGGACTGAAGCTTTCTTT. Its translation is CASSDEGVRTEAFF. The chain employs TRBV6-1 and TRBJ1-1, with D possibly matching TRBD1 (6 bases). The CDR3 consists of 14 residues. Trimming stripped 3 bases from V and 5 bases from J, with 13 bases between. Germline values: CDR1 MNHNS, CDR2 SASEGT.

V usage is TRBV18 and J usage is TRBJ2-1, with 9 bases identical to TRBD2. This CDR3 has 15 amino acids. Germline V gives CDR1 KGHSH, CDR2 LQKENI. Germline trimming cut 0 bases from V and 5 bases from J; bases unmatched to any gene: 2. CDR3 sequence reads: CASSPPLAGDNEQFF. In nucleotides, the CDR3 is TGTGCCAGCTCACCACCATTAGCGGGGGACAATGAGCAGTTCTTC.

The chain carries TRBV18 and TRBJ2-1; 9 positions agree with TRBD2. The V gene end was trimmed by 3 bases and the J gene end by 1 base; junction bases not matched to a gene: 7. CDR1 KGHSH and CDR2 LQKENI come from the germline V gene. The CDR3 is 17 residues long. The CDR3 coding sequence is TGTGCCAGCTCACCTAGGACTAGCGCGGGGTCCTACAATGAGCAGTTCTTC. Its protein product is CASSPRTSAGSYNEQFF.

The chain couples TRBV19 to TRBJ1-6; tentatively, D is TRBD1 (6 bases). V dropped 7 bases and J dropped 11 bases, with 15 bases sitting between them. CDR1 and CDR2 from the germline V gene are LNHDA and SQIVND (reference sequence). This CDR3 contains 13 residues. This chain's CDR3 is CASKGQGLAPLHF. In DNA form, the CDR3 reads TGTGCCAGTAAGGGGCAGGGGCTAGCACCCCTCCACTTT.

V is TRBV15 and J is TRBJ2-7; the match to TRBD1 covers 10 bases. After removal of 2 bases from V and 7 bases from J, the junction contained 11 bases not matched to a gene. The length of the CDR3 is 16 residues. Germline-derived CDR1 and CDR2 are LNHNV and YYDKDF (reference sequence). CDR3 amino acids: CATSRQPTGGSQEQYF. The CDR3 DNA follows: TGTGCCACCAGCAGACAACCGACAGGGGGCAGTCAAGAGCAGTACTTC. The complete variable domain, with remaining parts taken from reference TRBV15 and TRBJ2-7, reads DAMVIQNPRYQVTQFGKPVTLSCSQTLNHNVMYWYQQKSSQAPKLLFHYYDKDFNNEADTPDNFQSRRPNTSFCFLDIRSPGLGDTAMYLCATSRQPTGGSQEQYFGPGTRLTVT.

This clone was found once. The chain carries TRBV5-4 and TRBJ2-7; D gene unclear. The V end was cut by 4 bases, the J end by 6 bases, with 14 bases between. The length of the CDR3 is 13 residues. In germline, CDR1 is SGHNT, CDR2 YYREEE (reference sequence). This CDR3 reads CASSAQPFPEQYF. CDR3 DNA: TGTGCCAGCAGCGCACAACCCTTTCCCGAGCAGTACTTC. Filled out from reference TRBV5-4 and TRBJ2-7, the complete variable domain reads ETGVTQSPTHLIKTRGQQVTLRCSSQSGHNTVSWYQQALGQGPQFIFQYYREEENGRGNFPPRFSGLQFPNYSSELNVNALELDDSALYLCASSAQPFPEQYFGPGTRLTVT.